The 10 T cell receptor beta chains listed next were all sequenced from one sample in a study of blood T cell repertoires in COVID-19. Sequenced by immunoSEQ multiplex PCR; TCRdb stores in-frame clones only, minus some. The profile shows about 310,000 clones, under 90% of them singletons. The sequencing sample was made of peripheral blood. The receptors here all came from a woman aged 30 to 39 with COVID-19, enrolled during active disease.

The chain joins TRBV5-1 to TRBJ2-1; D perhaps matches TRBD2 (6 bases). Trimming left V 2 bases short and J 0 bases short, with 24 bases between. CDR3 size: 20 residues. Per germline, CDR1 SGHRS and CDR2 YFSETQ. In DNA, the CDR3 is TGCGCCAGCAGCTTATCCGCCCGGGCCCTTTTGCGGGGCTCCTACAATGAGCAGTTCTTC. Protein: CASSLSARALLRGSYNEQFF.

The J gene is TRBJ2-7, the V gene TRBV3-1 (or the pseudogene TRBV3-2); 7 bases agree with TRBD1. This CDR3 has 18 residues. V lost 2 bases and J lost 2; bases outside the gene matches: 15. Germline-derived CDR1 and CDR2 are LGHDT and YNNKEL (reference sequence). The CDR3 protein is CASSQSVRGQQSTYEQYF. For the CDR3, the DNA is TGTGCCAGCAGCCAATCGGTCAGGGGACAGCAATCTACCTACGAGCAGTACTTC.

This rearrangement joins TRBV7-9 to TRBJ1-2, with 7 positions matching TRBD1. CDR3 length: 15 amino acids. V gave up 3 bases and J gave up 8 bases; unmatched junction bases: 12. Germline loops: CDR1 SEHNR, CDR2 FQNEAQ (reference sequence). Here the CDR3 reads CASSFTGVETRGYTF. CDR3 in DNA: TGTGCCAGCAGCTTTACAGGGGTGGAAACGCGGGGCTACACCTTC.

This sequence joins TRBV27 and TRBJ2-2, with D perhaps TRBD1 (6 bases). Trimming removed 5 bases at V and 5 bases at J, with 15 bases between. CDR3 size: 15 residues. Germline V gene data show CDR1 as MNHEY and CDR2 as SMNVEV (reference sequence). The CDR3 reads CASSPTGSGTGELFF. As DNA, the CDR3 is TGTGCCAGCAGTCCTACAGGGTCGGGGACCGGGGAGCTGTTTTTT.

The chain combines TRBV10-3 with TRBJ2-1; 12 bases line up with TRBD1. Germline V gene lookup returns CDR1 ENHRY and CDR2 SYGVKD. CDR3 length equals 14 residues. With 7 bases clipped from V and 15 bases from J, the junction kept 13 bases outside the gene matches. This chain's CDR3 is CAIKGDRGQVRPFF. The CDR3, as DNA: TGTGCCATCAAGGGGGACAGGGGGCAGGTCAGACCGTTCTTC.

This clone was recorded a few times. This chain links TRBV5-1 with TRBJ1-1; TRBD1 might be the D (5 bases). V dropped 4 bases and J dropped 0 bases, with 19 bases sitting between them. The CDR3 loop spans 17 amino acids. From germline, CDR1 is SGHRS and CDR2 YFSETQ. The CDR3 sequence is CASSAYSGISMNTEAFF. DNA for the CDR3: TGCGCCAGCAGCGCCTACTCAGGGATCTCCATGAACACTGAAGCTTTCTTT.

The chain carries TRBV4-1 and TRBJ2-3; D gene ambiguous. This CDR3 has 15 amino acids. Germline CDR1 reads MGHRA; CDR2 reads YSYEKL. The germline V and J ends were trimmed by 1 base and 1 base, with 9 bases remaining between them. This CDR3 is CASSQAHRGTDTQYF. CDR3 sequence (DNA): TGCGCCAGCAGCCAAGCTCATCGCGGCACAGATACGCAGTATTTT.

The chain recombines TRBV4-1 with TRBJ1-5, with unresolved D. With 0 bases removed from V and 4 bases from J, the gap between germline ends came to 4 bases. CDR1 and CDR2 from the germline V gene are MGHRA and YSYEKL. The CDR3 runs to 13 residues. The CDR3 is CASSQDYNQPQHF. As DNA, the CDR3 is TGCGCCAGCAGCCAAGATTATAATCAGCCCCAGCATTTT.

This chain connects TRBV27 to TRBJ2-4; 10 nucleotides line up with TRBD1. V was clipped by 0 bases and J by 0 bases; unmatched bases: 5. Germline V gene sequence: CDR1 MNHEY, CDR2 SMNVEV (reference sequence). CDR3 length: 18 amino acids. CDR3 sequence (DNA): TGTGCCAGCAGTTTATCGGGGACAGGGGCTTTAGCCAAAAACATTCAGTACTTC. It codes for CASSLSGTGALAKNIQYF.

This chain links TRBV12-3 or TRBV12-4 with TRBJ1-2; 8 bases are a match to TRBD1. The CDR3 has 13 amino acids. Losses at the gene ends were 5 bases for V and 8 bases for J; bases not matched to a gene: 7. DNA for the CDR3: TGTGCCAGCAGTGCAGGGGGCGCGGGGGGCTACACCTTC. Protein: CASSAGGAGGYTF.